The 31 T cell receptor beta chains below come from one sample, sequenced in a study of T cell responses to AZD1222 COVID-19 vaccine. Sequencing was performed with immunoSEQ multiplex PCR; in TCRdb, only in-frame clones are kept and a portion is missing. The table includes 150,000 to 180,000 clones, 70% to 90% detected once. The source was peripheral blood, collected on day 0 of MenACWY control vaccination. The origin of the receptors is an adult in good health.

V and J are TRBV7-6 and TRBJ1-2; 9 nucleotides match TRBD1. Germline lookup yields CDR1 SGHVS and CDR2 FNYEAQ. The V and J ends lost 5 bases and 6 bases, in that order; junction bases with no gene match: 16. The CDR3 covers 17 residues. The CDR3 region has the DNA TGTGCCAGCAGCAATAAGGGCGGGACAGGGAAGAGGCATGGCTACACCTTC. Translated, it gives CASSNKGGTGKRHGYTF.

The rearrangement uses TRBV5-1 and TRBJ2-3, with 7 positions matching TRBD1. Losses at the gene ends were 4 bases for V and 6 bases for J; bases not matched to a gene: 8. Germline V gene sequence: CDR1 SGHRS, CDR2 YFSETQ. The CDR3 consists of 14 residues. The CDR3 nucleotides read TGCGCCAGCAGCCTCGGGACAGTGGGGGATACGCAGTATTTT. Its translation is CASSLGTVGDTQYF.

This chain joins TRBV2 and TRBJ1-5; D uncertain. Germline loops: CDR1 SNHLY, CDR2 FYNNEI. V lost 5 bases and J lost 7, with 12 bases in between. The CDR3 has 13 amino acids. DNA of the CDR3: TGTGCCAGCAGTTATAGATTGGGGCAGCCCCAGCATTTT. This codes for CASSYRLGQPQHF.

This clone was picked up one time. The chain recombines TRBV5-4 with TRBJ2-1; TRBD2 is a possible D gene (5 bases). This CDR3 has 16 amino acids. The V and J ends lost 1 base and 0 bases respectively, with 11 bases between them. Germline V gene data show CDR1 as SGHNT and CDR2 as YYREEE (reference sequence). DNA of the CDR3: TGTGCCAGCAGCTTGTCCGGGGTGAGCTCCTACAATGAGCAGTTCTTC. Amino acid sequence: CASSLSGVSSYNEQFF. Variable domain in full (rest from reference TRBV5-4 and TRBJ2-1): ETGVTQSPTHLIKTRGQQVTLRCSSQSGHNTVSWYQQALGQGPQFIFQYYREEENGRGNFPPRFSGLQFPNYSSELNVNALELDDSALYLCASSLSGVSSYNEQFFGPGTRLTVL.

As to this clone: At one end the junction does not follow the germline gene, possibly because of a read error. The CDR3: CASSPRQGVNVLTF. CDR3 DNA: TGTGCCAGCAGCCCGCGACAGGGGGTCAACGTCCTGACTTTC. The chain is built from TRBV3-1 (or the pseudogene TRBV3-2) and TRBJ2-6; TRBD1 matches at 9 bases. The CDR3 contains 14 residues. Germline V gives CDR1 LGHDT, CDR2 YNNKEL (reference sequence).

This clone was detected once. The chain links TRBV28 to TRBJ1-2, with D maybe TRBD1 (5 bases). Germline CDR1 reads MDHEN; CDR2 reads SYDVKM. Trimming stripped 6 bases from V and 4 bases from J, with 21 bases between. The CDR3 has 16 amino acids. In DNA, the CDR3 is TGTGCCAGCAGCCCGGGGTGGGATCGGGGGGTCTATGGCTACACCTTC. This codes for CASSPGWDRGVYGYTF.

This chain links TRBV18 with TRBJ1-5, with a tentative D call TRBD1 (6 bases). This CDR3 is 15 amino acids long. Germline CDR1 and CDR2: KGHSH and LQKENI. Trimming stripped 2 bases from V and 3 bases from J, with 11 bases between. CDR3 sequence reads: CASSPRTEYNQPQHF. For the CDR3, the DNA is TGTGCCAGCTCACCAAGGACAGAATACAATCAGCCCCAGCATTTT.

This chain links TRBV1 with TRBJ2-1. TRBV1 is flagged as a pseudogene. This CDR3 contains 15 residues. The CDR3 DNA follows: TGCACCAGCAGCGGGTCAGGGCGACTATACAATGAGCAGTTCTTC. Translating gives CTSSGSGRLYNEQFF.

This chain connects TRBV19 to TRBJ1-4; D not certain. The CDR3 totals 14 residues. The V end was cut by 5 bases, the J end by 5 bases, with 12 bases between. Germline V lookup: CDR1 LNHDA, CDR2 SQIVND (reference sequence). CDR3 DNA sequence: TGTGCCAGTAGTCTTCTCCCCTCCAATGAAAAACTGTTTTTT. It is translated as CASSLLPSNEKLFF. Full variable domain (missing parts from reference TRBV19 and TRBJ1-4): DGGITQSPKYLFRKEGQNVTLSCEQNLNHDAMYWYRQDPGQGLRLIYYSQIVNDFQKGDIAEGYSVSREKKESFPLTVTSAQKNPTAFYLCASSLLPSNEKLFFGSGTQLSVL.

This chain joins TRBV5-1 and TRBJ1-6; unclear D gene. The V gene lost 4 bases and the J gene lost 7 bases, with 6 bases spanning the gap. Germline CDR1 reads SGHRS; CDR2 reads YFSETQ. This CDR3 spans 12 amino acids. The CDR3 spells CASSNTNSPLHF. The CDR3 DNA follows: TGCGCCAGCAGCAACACGAATTCACCCCTCCACTTT.

With respect to this clone: At one boundary the junction diverges from the germline segment, which might be a read error. The chain uses TRBV27 and TRBJ1-5; D is undetermined. The CDR3 length is 11 residues. Germline CDR1 and CDR2: MNHEY and SMNVEV (reference sequence). The chain's CDR3 is CASGFLQPQHF. As DNA, the CDR3 is TGTGCCAGCGGTTTTCTTCAGCCCCAGCATTTT.

The chain links TRBV11-2 to TRBJ1-1; D is unclear. CDR1 is SGHAT and CDR2 is FQNNGV in the germline V gene. The V end was cut by 4 bases, the J end by 4 bases, with 16 bases between. The CDR3 contains 15 residues. CDR3 residues: CASSSSSVLSTEAFF. CDR3 nucleotides: TGTGCCAGCAGCTCCTCTAGCGTCCTGAGCACTGAAGCTTTCTTT.

The sample holds one count of this clone. The CDR3 sequence is CASRPRGALGYGYTF. CDR3 DNA sequence: TGTGCCAGCAGGCCTCGGGGGGCCCTCGGCTATGGCTACACCTTC. V and J are TRBV2 and TRBJ1-2; possible D gene TRBD1, 6 bases. Deletions cut 6 bases from V and 4 bases from J, with 18 bases between. This CDR3 has 15 amino acids. Germline-derived CDR1 and CDR2 are SNHLY and FYNNEI.

The chain employs TRBV15 and TRBJ2-5, with D maybe TRBD1 (5 bases). Germline CDR1 LNHNV, CDR2 YYDKDF (reference sequence). V lost 1 base and J 5 bases, leaving 17 bases between the germline ends. The CDR3 covers 16 residues. The CDR3 reads CATSRVGAILGETQYF. DNA of the CDR3: TGTGCCACCAGCAGAGTAGGGGCGATCCTCGGGGAGACCCAGTACTTC. The complete variable domain, with remaining parts taken from reference TRBV15 and TRBJ2-5, reads DAMVIQNPRYQVTQFGKPVTLSCSQTLNHNVMYWYQQKSSQAPKLLFHYYDKDFNNEADTPDNFQSRRPNTSFCFLDIRSPGLGDTAMYLCATSRVGAILGETQYFGPGTRLLVL.

The chain links TRBV18 to TRBJ2-2; weak D call: TRBD2 (5 bases). There are 16 residues in the CDR3. Germline V gives CDR1 KGHSH, CDR2 LQKENI. Trimming shortened V by 4 bases and J by 5 bases, and 17 bases separated the two germline ends. The CDR3 DNA reads as TGTGCCAGCTCACTCTCTCTAGCCAGTCTAACCGGGGAGCTGTTTTTT. It codes for CASSLSLASLTGELFF.

The chain has TRBV3-1 (or the pseudogene TRBV3-2) and TRBJ2-2, with a weak D call TRBD2 (5 bases). Germline CDR1 and CDR2: LGHDT and YNNKEL (reference sequence). The V gene lost 4 bases and the J gene lost 2 bases, with 11 bases spanning the gap. CDR3 length: 15 residues. The CDR3 protein is CASSRRDLNTGELFF. The CDR3 nucleotides are TGTGCCAGCAGCCGCCGGGATCTTAACACCGGGGAGCTGTTTTTT.

The CDR3 coding sequence is TGTGCCAGTAGTATTCGGGGTACCAGCAGGTCCGGGGAGCTGTTTTTT. Protein: CASSIRGTSRSGELFF. V and J are TRBV19 and TRBJ2-2; D is perhaps TRBD2 (5 bases). There are 16 residues in the CDR3. Germline loops: CDR1 LNHDA, CDR2 SQIVND (reference sequence). V lost 3 bases and J lost 6, with 17 bases in between.

Only one count was recorded for this clone. The rearrangement uses TRBV19 and TRBJ1-6, with no clear D. The ends were cut back, 3 bases at V and 4 bases at J, with 10 bases in the middle. This CDR3 spans 15 amino acids. CDR1 is LNHDA, CDR2 SQIVND, per germline (reference sequence). This CDR3 reads CASSMLGNYNSPLHF. The CDR3 coding sequence is TGTGCCAGTAGTATGCTCGGGAATTATAATTCACCCCTCCACTTT.

The rearrangement uses TRBV3-1 (or the pseudogene TRBV3-2) and TRBJ1-6; 10 positions match TRBD1. Germline trimming cut 5 bases from V and 7 bases from J; bases unmatched to any gene: 5. The CDR3 length is 15 residues. Germline V gene sequence: CDR1 LGHDT, CDR2 YNNKEL (reference sequence). The CDR3 protein is CASSSRTGGNSPLHF. The CDR3 DNA reads as TGTGCCAGCAGCAGCCGGACAGGGGGGAATTCACCCCTCCACTTT.

This sequence joins TRBV7-2 and TRBJ1-1, with D perhaps matching TRBD1 (5 bases). The CDR3 has 12 amino acids. The germline V gene encodes CDR1 SGHTA and CDR2 FQGNSA. Trimming shortened V by 5 bases and J by 7 bases, and 11 bases separated the two germline ends. CDR3 residues: CASSRYGGEAFF. CDR3 nucleotide sequence: TGTGCCAGCAGCCGTTATGGGGGTGAAGCTTTCTTT.

V and J are TRBV5-1 and TRBJ1-4; 10 nucleotides agree with TRBD1. The CDR3 is 13 residues long. CDR1 SGHRS and CDR2 YFSETQ come from the germline V gene. The V segment lost 5 bases and the J segment 8 bases; nucleotides outside the gene matches: 3. CDR3 loop: CASRPGQGEKLFF. CDR3 in DNA: TGCGCCAGCAGACCGGGACAGGGGGAAAAACTGTTTTTT.

The rearrangement links TRBV9 to TRBJ1-1, with D possibly being TRBD1 (6 bases). The CDR3 has 15 residues. V lost 7 bases, J lost 4 bases, and 20 bases lay in between. CDR1 and CDR2 from the germline V gene are SGDLS and YYNGEE. The CDR3 DNA reads as TGTGCCAGCTCCCGTGAAGGGGGAGGGACCACTGAAGCTTTCTTT. The encoded protein is CASSREGGGTTEAFF. The variable domain in full, with the rest retrieved from reference TRBV9 and TRBJ1-1, is DSGVTQTPKHLITATGQRVTLRCSPRSGDLSVYWYQQSLDQGLQFLIQYYNGEERAKGNILERFSAQQFPDLHSELNLSSLELGDSALYFCASSREGGGTTEAFFGQGTRLTVV.

V gene TRBV19 combines with J gene TRBJ2-1; D call uncertain. CDR1 LNHDA and CDR2 SQIVND come from the germline V gene (reference sequence). This CDR3 region has 13 residues. Trimming took off 6 bases at V and 4 bases at J, with 10 bases between the two ends. The CDR3 region has the DNA TGTGCCAGTAGCTGGAACCCATACAATGAGCAGTTCTTC. This gives the protein CASSWNPYNEQFF.

This chain connects TRBV6-1 to TRBJ1-2, with D possibly being TRBD1 (5 bases). CDR1 is MNHNS and CDR2 is SASEGT in the germline V gene. V shed 3 bases and J shed 8 bases, with 16 bases lying between them. CDR3 length: 14 amino acids. The CDR3 sequence is CASSDSYRGGGYTF. The CDR3 nucleotides are TGTGCCAGCAGTGATTCATATAGGGGTGGCGGCTACACCTTC.

This chain uses TRBV6-5 with TRBJ2-7, with D maybe TRBD1 (6 bases). The CDR3 covers 16 residues. Trimming took 0 bases from V and 2 from J, leaving 14 bases between them. CDR1 is MNHEY and CDR2 is SVGAGI in the germline V gene. The CDR3 reads CASSYSQGPIAYEQYF. The DNA of the CDR3 is TGTGCCAGCAGTTACTCCCAGGGGCCCATCGCCTACGAGCAGTACTTC.

This clone occurred a few times. This chain connects TRBV5-4 to TRBJ1-2; a possible D gene is TRBD1 (5 bases). CDR1 SGHNT and CDR2 YYREEE come from the germline V gene (reference sequence). The CDR3 sequence is 13 residues long. V dropped 1 base and J dropped 4 bases, with 8 bases sitting between them. The CDR3 here is CASSLRGVYGYTF. The DNA of the CDR3 is TGTGCCAGCAGCTTGCGGGGGGTCTATGGCTACACCTTC.

This clone was observed a few times. The rearrangement joins TRBV18 to TRBJ2-5; tentative D call: TRBD1 (5 bases). Trimming cost V 0 bases and J 2 bases, with 7 bases left between them. Germline V gene data show CDR1 as KGHSH and CDR2 as LQKENI. The CDR3 has 14 residues. The CDR3 spells CASSPPNRQETQYF. The CDR3 nucleotides are TGTGCCAGCTCACCACCAAACAGGCAAGAGACCCAGTACTTC. Using reference TRBV18 and TRBJ2-5 for the parts outside the CDR3, the full variable domain is NAGVMQNPRHLVRRRGQEARLRCSPMKGHSHVYWYRQLPEEGLKFMVYLQKENIIDESGMPKERFSAEFPKEGPSILRIQQVVRGDSAAYFCASSPPNRQETQYFGPGTRLLVL.

V is TRBV7-8 and J is TRBJ1-2; D possibly corresponds to TRBD1 (6 bases). Trimming shortened V by 6 bases and J by 4 bases, and 18 bases separated the two germline ends. Germline CDR1 SGHVS, CDR2 FQNEAQ. This CDR3 spans 15 amino acids. As DNA, the CDR3 is TGTGCCAGCAGATCCGCAGGGGTCTTTTCCTATGGCTACACCTTC. This encodes CASRSAGVFSYGYTF.

V and J are TRBV24-1 and TRBJ1-2; no definite D call. In germline, CDR1 is KGHDR, CDR2 SFDVKD. CDR3 size: 14 residues. V dropped 7 bases and J dropped 1 base, with 12 bases sitting between them. The CDR3 DNA is TGTGCCACCAGCGGACGGGAAATTAACTATGGCTACACCTTC. Its protein product is CATSGREINYGYTF.

The chain uses TRBV7-8 and TRBJ2-7, with 12 bases fitting TRBD1. CDR1 and CDR2 (germline): SGHVS, FQNEAQ. The CDR3 extends over 17 amino acids. Losses at the gene ends were 3 bases for V and 0 bases for J; bases not matched to a gene: 6. The CDR3 loop reads CASSFVRGQGASYEQYF. CDR3 nucleotide sequence: TGTGCCAGCAGCTTCGTAAGGGGACAGGGGGCCTCCTACGAGCAGTACTTC.

The genes are TRBV3-1 (or the pseudogene TRBV3-2) and TRBJ1-5; 9 bases align to TRBD1. Germline loops: CDR1 LGHDT, CDR2 YNNKEL (reference sequence). CDR3 length: 18 residues. The J segment lost 1 base and the V segment lost 5 bases, leaving 12 bases of the junction unmatched. CDR3 sequence (DNA): TGTGCCAGCAGCAGGACAGGGGAAGTAGCCATCAGCAATCAGCCCCAGCATTTT. It codes for CASSRTGEVAISNQPQHF.